The 3 T cell receptor beta chains below all came from one sample that was sequenced in a study of patients and donors after allogeneic stem cell transplantation. TCRdb itself ran the RT-PCR reads through MiXCR, one entry per CDR3 protein. The table has about 200,000 distinct CDR3 sequences, around 41% seen once. Sequenced: blood, either unsorted or a sorted T cell fraction (not recorded which). The source of these receptors is a human donor who was either an allogeneic HSCT recipient or a stem cell or donor lymphocyte infusion donor (not recorded which). It is not recorded whose cells these are; they may come from a transplant donor.

This clonotype was detected a few times. J is TRBJ1-2 and V is TRBV9; maybe TRBD1 (5 bases). The CDR3 is 13 residues long. V lost 0 bases to trimming and J lost 9 bases, with 12 bases between them. Germline V gene lookup returns CDR1 SGDLS and CDR2 YYNGEE. The CDR3 DNA sequence: TGTGCCAGCAGCGTAGATCCGGGGGACCGCTACACCTTC. As protein: CASSVDPGDRYTF.

This rearrangement joins TRBV3-1 to TRBJ2-5; 10 bases are a match to TRBD2. This CDR3 spans 17 amino acids. V shed 1 base, J shed 2 bases, and the junction held 7 bases outside the gene matches. Germline CDR1 is LGHDT and CDR2 is YNNKEL (reference sequence). CDR3 sequence: CASSQGWTSGGQETQYF. As DNA, the CDR3 is TGTGCCAGCAGCCAAGGGTGGACTAGCGGAGGGCAAGAGACCCAGTACTTC.

This clonotype showed up just a few times. The rearrangement joins TRBV25-1 to TRBJ2-7; the match to TRBD2 covers 13 bases. The ends lost 2 bases at V and 1 base at J; junction bases unmatched: 5. Per germline, CDR1 MGHDK and CDR2 SYGVNS. CDR3 length: 17 residues. CDR3 amino acids: CASSEGRGLAGSYEQYF. The CDR3, as DNA: TGTGCCAGCAGTGAAGGCCGGGGACTAGCGGGATCCTACGAGCAGTACTTC.